The clone carrying this TCR beta chain was found a few times. Antigen unknown. TCRdb re-called the RT-PCR reads through MiXCR, storing one row per CDR3 protein. There are 500,000 to 600,000 distinct CDR3 sequences in the sample; less than 15% occur only once, and roughly 10% lies in the top ten. V lost 0 bases, J lost 0 bases, and 12 bases lay in between. Germline V gene lookup returns CDR1 LGHNA and CDR2 YNFKEQ. This CDR3 contains 16 residues. The source of the sample is a study of response to subunit inactivated influenza vaccine. Study-wide results and limits: Authors suggested that a seasonal influenza vaccination recruits few new T cells each time.

This clonotype was sampled from a man aged 45-65 years who received an inactivated influenza vaccine. The J gene is TRBJ2-7, the V gene TRBV4-2; no clear D. The source material was PBMCs from blood, sampled roughly 12 days after vaccination. The DNA for the CDR3 is TGTGCCAGCAGCCAAGAGCACAGATTGAGCTCCTACGAGCAGTACTTC. Encoded protein: CASSQEHRLSSYEQYF.